Detailed here is one TCR beta chain. The antigen is unknown. The data originate from a study of T cell repertoires in cytomegalovirus infection. Findings and caveats of the study: CMV-specific TCR beta clonotypes restricted by HLA-C dominated the ex vivo response. Cumulative frequency (of public TCR beta family members) identified carriers of CMV plus the relevant HLA.

Using its own MiXCR run on the reads, TCRdb lists one record per CDR3 protein. In the table there are a few hundred thousand distinct CDR3 sequences, around 15% of which are singletons. The V segment lost 3 bases and the J segment 6 bases; nucleotides outside the gene matches: 9. Germline assignment: CDR1 SGHRS and CDR2 YFSETQ. This CDR3 is built from 16 residues. This TCR came from a human donor in good health (CMV status not recorded). Some clones in this sample may be carry-over from other donors' samples. The sample taken for sequencing was CD8+ T cells from PBMCs. The chain employs TRBV5-1 and TRBJ2-1; 10 positions agree with TRBD1. The DNA for the CDR3 is TGCGCCAGCAGCTGGACCGACAGGGGGCTTTTCAATGAGCAGTTCTTC. Its protein is CASSWTDRGLFNEQFF.